Listed below are T cell receptor beta chains from one sample, sequenced in a study of siplizumab effects on memory and regulatory T cells. Repertoires were generated with immunoSEQ multiplex PCR, while TCRdb's copy carries only in-frame clones and drops some. The sample includes roughly 93,000 clones, over 90% of them seen just once. Sequencing input: non-Treg CD4+ T cells sorted from blood. These receptors were taken from a human donor in good health. The conserved cysteine and the conserved F or W are not part of the CDR3 here. Each record gives: V gene, CDR3 protein.

V gene: TRBV7-3; CDR3 protein: ASSLTPGTEQF
V gene: TRBV9; CDR3 protein: ASSVSGGRDEQF
V gene: TRBV7-7; CDR3 protein: ASSPGGVAGDDEQF
V gene: TRBV9; CDR3 protein: ASSVERGTNEQF
V gene: TRBV18; CDR3 protein: ASSPGDRAFYEQY
V gene: TRBV5-1; CDR3 protein: ASSLNPGQGTYEQY
V gene: TRBV18; CDR3 protein: ASSPLTGLTNEKLF
V gene: TRBV7-9; CDR3 protein: ASSLRDGGQGLYEQY
V gene: TRBV5-1; CDR3 protein: ASSLALDRVYTEAF
V gene: TRBV11-3; CDR3 protein: ASSLGGTSGSREQF
V gene: TRBV6-5; CDR3 protein: ASSRGQQGNQPQH
V gene: TRBV5-1; CDR3 protein: ASSLSGDHNEQF